This entry features one T cell receptor beta chain sequence. The sample originates from a study of T cell changes during pregnancy in multiple sclerosis. Clones were sequenced by immunoSEQ multiplex PCR, and TCRdb holds only the in-frame ones, with some missing. The sample records roughly 72,000 clones, 90% to 95% being singletons. The specimen was CD4+ T cells from peripheral blood mononuclear cells, collected before pregnancy. The TCR sequence derives from a female donor with multiple sclerosis, enrolled in a pregnancy study.

The CDR3 nucleotides are TGTGCCTGGAGTGTACAGCTCTGGACAGTGGAAGTCACCGCGCGAGATACGCAGTATTTT. This codes for CAWSVQLWTVEVTARDTQYF. J is TRBJ2-3 and V is TRBV30; a possible D gene is TRBD1 (6 bases). The CDR3 runs 20 residues. V was trimmed by 0 bases and J by 5 bases, leaving 30 bases between them. CDR1 GTSNPN and CDR2 SVGIG come from the germline V gene (reference sequence).